This T cell receptor (beta chain) was sequenced in a study of OX40 agonist ivuxolimab in advanced cancers. Turning to the overall study: The costimulatory receptor OX40 (CD134) was targeted by ivuxolimab, a fully human IgG2 agonistic monoclonal antibody. Prior anti-PD-1, anti-PD-L1 or anti-CTLA-4 therapy was permitted, and checkpoint inhibitors had been received by under 50% of dose-escalation patients. The dose-escalation cohort was roughly 83% male with a mean age of around 64 years, ranging from about 23 to 85. Peripheral TCRbeta sequencing was intended to test whether TCR sequence diversity was altered and clonal T-cell expansion was caused by ivuxolimab. Intravenous ivuxolimab was administered to patients every 2 weeks at six dose levels: 0.01, 0.1, 0.3, 1.5, 3 and 10 mg/kg. Among the roughly 50 dose-escalation patients, some 20 had hepatocellular carcinoma, roughly 15 melanoma, 9 renal cell carcinoma and 9 head and neck cancer. Partial responses were achieved by three dose-escalation patients, of whom one had hepatocellular carcinoma and two had cutaneous melanoma. The monotherapy dose-escalation portion (N ≈ 50 patients) of the phase I ivuxolimab trial is reported in the paper.

Genomic DNA was isolated from the sorted cells so that the TCRbeta CDR3 region could be sequenced. The immunoSEQ Assay was used to sequence the TCRbeta CDR3 regions. TCRdb stores this immuneACCESS table with in-frame sequences only. Part of the clones is absent; in the studies checked, under half of the shortfall reflects unresolved V genes, and no reason is known for the rest. The sample includes about 41,000 clones, with about 72% observed a single time. Of the sample, approximately 22% is held by the ten largest clones. The trial excluded patients who had a history of autoimmune disease or were on systemic immunosuppression. In every dose cohort, peripheral blood was drawn for TCR sequencing at baseline, cycle 4 day 1, and cycle 7 day 1. The samples were drawn from a first-in-human, open-label, multicenter phase I dose-escalation trial of ivuxolimab. The trial enrolled adults with locally advanced or metastatic head and neck squamous cell, hepatocellular, melanoma or renal cell carcinoma. Before TCR sequencing, CD4+ T cells and CD8+ T cells were sorted from peripheral blood as separate populations.

CDR3 length: 19 amino acids, cysteine to phenylalanine. Only the CDR3 DNA stays, 57 bases, in frame from base 1. The germline V gene supplies CDR1 SGHTA and CDR2 FQGNSA. Here is what the overall study found, with its caveats: Antigen specificity was not determined for the clonally expanded peripheral T cells. At doses from 0.1 to 3.0 mg/kg, clonal expansion was seen in both CD4+ and CD8+ blood T cells between baseline and week 6. Low levels of normalized T-cell clonal expansion were also shown by some nonresponding patients. On average, CD8+ T cells showed more expanded clones than CD4+ T cells after ivuxolimab. In the 0.1-3.0 mg/kg groups, partial responders were among the patients with the lowest normalized peripheral clonal expansion, particularly in CD8+ T cells.

To note about this clone: Its binding antigen is unknown. Nothing much larger sits one base from this clone, and base qualities are not available.

The chain uses TRBV7-2 and TRBJ2-3; the D gene is perhaps TRBD1, from 6 matching bases. The sequencing here drew on CD4+ or CD8+ T cells sorted from blood, taken in a trial of the OX40 agonist ivuxolimab. The TCR was taken from an adult with an advanced solid tumor such as melanoma, head and neck, liver or kidney cancer. The DNA is as follows: TGTGGCACCTCCTCCGGGACATTCGCGACTGGATCAGGTGCAGATACGCAGTATTTT. The encoded protein is CGTSSGTFATGSGADTQYF.